Presented here are 15 T cell receptor beta chains from one specimen sequenced in a study of OX40 agonist ivuxolimab in advanced cancers. Only in-frame clones appear in the TCRdb table, and some are missing; sequencing was by immunoSEQ multiplex PCR. The table records 55,000 to 65,000 clones, 65% to 80% of them present only once. Sequenced here: CD4+ or CD8+ T cells sorted from blood, sampled in a trial of the OX40 agonist ivuxolimab. The receptors were gathered from an adult with an advanced solid tumor such as melanoma, head and neck, liver or kidney cancer.

This clone occurred many times. V gene TRBV6-5 combines with J gene TRBJ2-7; 7 bases line up with TRBD1. Trimming at V came to 4 bases and at J to 4 bases, leaving 10 bases not matched to a gene. The CDR3 loop spans 15 amino acids. Germline-derived CDR1 and CDR2 are MNHEY and SVGAGI. In nucleotides, the CDR3 is TGTGCCAGCAGTTCCCCGGGACAGACACGTTACGAGCAGTACTTC. This translates into CASSSPGQTRYEQYF.

This clone is medium-sized. The rearrangement links TRBV18 to TRBJ1-2; no definite D call. Germline V lookup: CDR1 KGHSH, CDR2 LQKENI. This CDR3 is built from 15 residues. The V gene lost 2 bases and the J gene lost 1 base, with 11 bases spanning the gap. The CDR3 region is CASSPRAGDNYGYTF. CDR3 sequence (DNA): TGTGCCAGCTCACCAAGGGCCGGGGATAACTATGGCTACACCTTC.

This chain uses TRBV4-2 with TRBJ2-1; tentatively, D is TRBD2 (6 bases). Trimming shortened V by 1 base and J by 0 bases, and 13 bases separated the two germline ends. Germline values: CDR1 LGHNA, CDR2 YNFKEQ. This CDR3 region has 17 residues. The CDR3 DNA reads TGTGCCAGCAGCCAAGTTAAGGCGGGAAGCTCCTACAATGAGCAGTTCTTC. As protein: CASSQVKAGSSYNEQFF.

This clone was detected only once. J is TRBJ1-2 and V is TRBV6-5; D not certain. The germline V and J ends were trimmed by 2 bases and 2 bases, with 9 bases remaining between them. The germline CDR1 and CDR2 sequences are MNHEY and SVGAGI. The CDR3 is 14 residues long. This CDR3 is CASSYQAVNYGYTF. The CDR3 nucleotides are TGTGCCAGCAGTTACCAAGCGGTCAACTATGGCTACACCTTC.

V gene TRBV11-2 combines with J gene TRBJ1-1; D ambiguous. Germline CDR1 and CDR2: SGHAT and FQNNGV. V lost 5 bases and J lost 1, with 11 bases in between. There are 14 residues in the CDR3. As DNA, the CDR3 is TGTGCCAGCAGCCCAACTACGCCGAACACTGAAGCTTTCTTT. This encodes CASSPTTPNTEAFF. Together with reference TRBV11-2 and TRBJ1-1, the CDR3 gives the full variable domain: EAGVAQSPRYKIIEKRQSVAFWCNPISGHATLYWYQQILGQGPKLLIQFQNNGVVDDSQLPKDRFSAERLKGVDSTLKIQPAKLEDSAVYLCASSPTTPNTEAFFGQGTRLTVV.

The chain is built from TRBV5-4 and TRBJ2-3; 12 bases are a match to TRBD2. CDR3 length equals 14 residues. Losses at the gene ends were 3 bases for V and 5 bases for J; bases not matched to a gene: 1. Germline V CDR1 and CDR2: SGHNT, YYREEE (reference sequence). The CDR3 DNA follows: TGTGCCAGCAGCTGGGGACTAGCGGGAGATACGCAGTATTTT. This encodes CASSWGLAGDTQYF.

This clone was seen only a few times. This chain links TRBV5-1 with TRBJ1-5, with D perhaps TRBD1 (6 bases). The CDR3 is 13 residues long. The V gene's germline CDR1 is SGHRS and CDR2 YFSETQ. V gave up 4 bases and J gave up 7 bases, with 12 bases separating them. CDR3 sequence: CASSTGQHQPQHF. CDR3 nucleotide sequence: TGCGCCAGCAGCACCGGACAGCACCAGCCCCAGCATTTT.

The chain joins TRBV6-6 to TRBJ2-5; a weak D match, TRBD1 (5 bases). Matching the DNA end better, TRBJ2-7 makes the J call doubtful. The CDR3 is 16 residues long. Looked up from germline, CDR1 is MNHNY and CDR2 is SVGAGI (reference sequence). The CDR3 protein is CASSYAMTVRNYEQYF. CDR3 bases: TGTGCCAGCAGTTACGCGATGACAGTAAGGAACTACGAGCAGTACTTC.

The chain links TRBV4-2 to TRBJ1-4; 10 bases are shared with TRBD1. This CDR3 has 15 residues. Germline CDR1 is LGHNA and CDR2 is YNFKEQ. Unmatched junction bases numbered 8, after V lost 4 bases and J lost 9 bases. The DNA for the CDR3 is TGTGCCAGCAGCCTGGAAGGGACAGGGGTGAAAAAACTGTTTTTT. This translates into CASSLEGTGVKKLFF.

The V call is TRBV5-1, the J call TRBJ2-3; D ambiguous. Germline V CDR1 and CDR2: SGHRS, YFSETQ. Trimming stripped 4 bases from V and 1 base from J, with 13 bases between. This CDR3 has 15 amino acids. This CDR3 is CASSPETRRTDTQYF. DNA of the CDR3: TGCGCCAGCAGCCCGGAAACGCGCCGCACAGATACGCAGTATTTT.

The chain uses TRBV7-6 and TRBJ2-3; 7 bases map to TRBD1. J gave up 5 bases and V 2 bases, and 7 bases lay outside the gene matches. Germline loops: CDR1 SGHVS, CDR2 FNYEAQ. This CDR3 contains 15 residues. The CDR3 spells CASSLTWTGLDTQYF. The CDR3, as DNA: TGTGCCAGCAGCTTAACATGGACAGGATTAGATACGCAGTATTTT.

The rearrangement links TRBV10-2 to TRBJ2-1, with 7 bases aligning to TRBD2. This CDR3 has 16 amino acids. Germline CDR1 and CDR2: WSHSY and SAAADI. V was clipped by 3 bases and J by 6 bases; unmatched bases: 11. The CDR3 spells CASSDYRDYPRNEQFF. For the CDR3, the DNA is TGCGCCAGCAGTGACTACCGGGACTACCCTCGCAATGAGCAGTTCTTC.

The gene calls are TRBV6-5 and TRBJ2-4; possible D gene TRBD1, 5 bases. In germline, CDR1 is MNHEY, CDR2 SVGAGI. The V gene lost 8 bases and the J gene lost 0 bases, with 11 bases spanning the gap. The CDR3 length is 14 residues. CDR3 region: CASRQLLAKNIQYF. CDR3 coding DNA: TGTGCCAGCCGACAGCTCCTAGCCAAAAACATTCAGTACTTC.

The V call is TRBV6-1, the J call TRBJ2-5, with D tentatively TRBD1 or TRBD2 (7 bases each). The CDR3 is 14 residues long. V lost 5 bases to trimming and J lost 5 bases, with 15 bases between them. Germline V gene lookup returns CDR1 MNHNS and CDR2 SASEGT. The CDR3 loop is CASSLGGDSETQYF. The CDR3 DNA follows: TGTGCCAGCAGTCTGGGAGGGGACAGTGAGACCCAGTACTTC.

This clone was found once. CDR3 loop: CSAWGGGAYEQYF. The CDR3 bases are TGCAGCGCCTGGGGCGGGGGCGCGTACGAGCAGTACTTC. The chain is built from TRBV29-1 and TRBJ2-7, with D possibly being TRBD2 (7 bases). Germline CDR1 SQVTM, CDR2 ANQGSEA. V was pared by 7 bases and J by 4 bases, with 17 bases between. This CDR3 is built from 13 residues.